The T cell receptor beta chain under discussion was sequenced for a study of cytomegalovirus exposure and HLA in healthy donors. Turning to the study itself: Early released data comprised some 85 million unique TCRs from HLA-typed donors. Out of around 360 genotyped donors, 81% belonged to the Caucasian-associated ancestry cluster.

Germline loops: CDR1 LNHDA, CDR2 SQIVND (reference sequence). Deletions cut 1 base from V and 2 bases from J, with 8 bases between. The CDR3 covers 15 residues. PCR used 60 Vbeta primers and 13 Jbeta primers. The assay was immunoSEQ multiplex PCR, and TCRdb's table has in-frame clones only and misses some. The sample holds 100,000 to 150,000 clones, roughly 80% seen once. The receptor's source is a man aged 25-45 years in good health and CMV-seronegative. The sample was PBMCs. The chain joins TRBV19 to TRBJ1-4; no firm D call. CDR3 coding DNA: TGTGCCAGTAGTATAGGGTTTCGGACTAATGAAAAACTGTTTTTT. It codes for CASSIGFRTNEKLFF.